This T cell receptor beta chain was sequenced for a study of STAT5B mutations in CD4+ large granular lymphocyte leukemia. The assay was run at survey level. Profiling relied on immunoSEQ multiplex PCR, and the TCRdb table lists in-frame clones only, not all of them. The data contain over 45,000 clones, about three quarters of them singletons. Broader study findings: CD4-sorted patient repertoires seemed more clonal than healthy CD4+ repertoires.

Notes on this clone: The antigen is undetermined.

The source material was CD4+ T cells from blood buffy coats. This receptor was obtained from a human donor in good health.

DNA of the CDR3: TGTGCCAGCAGCTTAGAACAGGGCTGGAACACTGAAGCTTTCTTT. This sequence encodes CASSLEQGWNTEAFF. The chain has TRBV11-1 and TRBJ1-1, with a weak D call TRBD1 (6 bases). CDR1 and CDR2 from the germline V gene are SGHAT and FQDESV (reference sequence). The CDR3 is 15 residues long. V dropped 1 base and J dropped 1 base, with 10 bases sitting between them.